This entry lists 17 T cell receptor beta chains sequenced from one sample in a study of blood T cell repertoires in COVID-19. Generated by immunoSEQ multiplex PCR, the TCRdb table keeps only in-frame clones and is missing some. Among more than 100,000 clones, around nine tenths were seen once, and the ten largest hold approximately 17%. Sequencing was done on a sample of peripheral blood. The receptors were gathered from a woman over 75 in a cohort sampled during active COVID-19.

The J gene is TRBJ1-2, the V gene TRBV29-1; D ambiguous. Trimming took off 4 bases at V and 0 bases at J, with 9 bases between the two ends. Germline V gives CDR1 SQVTM, CDR2 ANQGSEA. The CDR3 is 13 amino acids. CDR3 nucleotide sequence: TGCAGCGTTGGAGGGCAAGCTAACTATGGCTACACCTTC. This encodes CSVGGQANYGYTF.

This clone is a singleton in its sample. The gene calls are TRBV15 and TRBJ1-4, with TRBD1 matching 9 bases. V dropped 4 bases and J dropped 4; count of bases not matched to a gene: 7. This CDR3 has 16 amino acids. The germline gives CDR1 LNHNV, CDR2 YYDKDF (reference sequence). DNA for the CDR3: TGTGCCACCAGCAAGGGAGGGGGACAGGGTAATGAAAAACTGTTTTTT. Translation: CATSKGGGQGNEKLFF.

The chain combines TRBV6-6 with TRBJ1-2; the D is unclear. This CDR3 region has 13 residues. Germline CDR1 is MNHNY and CDR2 is SVGAGI (reference sequence). With 4 bases removed from V and 1 base from J, the gap between germline ends came to 7 bases. In nucleotides, the CDR3 is TGTGCCAGCAGTTTGGGAGGTAACTATGGCTACACCTTC. Its protein is CASSLGGNYGYTF.

This chain links TRBV7-2 with TRBJ1-4; 9 bases match TRBD1. V lost 5 bases, J lost 7 bases, and 8 bases stayed unmatched. Germline V gene data show CDR1 as SGHTA and CDR2 as FQGNSA. This CDR3 has 15 residues. CDR3 in amino acids: CASSIQGAQGEKLFF. The DNA for the CDR3 is TGTGCCAGCAGCATACAGGGGGCGCAAGGTGAAAAACTGTTTTTT.

This chain uses TRBV5-6 with TRBJ2-1, with 7 bases identical to TRBD1. Germline CDR1 SGHDT, CDR2 YYEEEE. The J segment lost 14 bases and the V segment lost 0 bases, leaving 8 bases of the junction unmatched. CDR3 length: 13 residues. CDR3 sequence (DNA): TGTGCCAGCAGCTTGGCCAACGACAGGGATAAGTTCTTC. This codes for CASSLANDRDKFF. Full variable domain (remainder filled in from reference TRBV5-6 and TRBJ2-1): DAGVTQSPTHLIKTRGQQVTLRCSPKSGHDTVSWYQQALGQGPQFIFQYYEEEERQRGNFPDRFSGHQFPNYSSELNVNALLLGDSALYLCASSLANDRDKFFGPGTRLTVL.

The chain has TRBV19 and TRBJ2-3; weak D call: TRBD2 (5 bases). Per germline, CDR1 LNHDA and CDR2 SQIVND (reference sequence). The CDR3 runs to 12 residues. V lost 5 bases, J lost 6 bases, and 9 bases lay in between. CDR3 region: CASSPRGDTQYF. Written as DNA, the CDR3 is TGTGCCAGTAGTCCCAGAGGGGATACGCAGTATTTT.

The rearrangement links TRBV28 to TRBJ2-7, with TRBD2 identical over 8 bases. The CDR3 sequence is 14 residues long. Germline CDR1 is MDHEN and CDR2 is SYDVKM. With 2 bases clipped from V and 6 bases from J, the junction kept 6 bases outside the gene matches. CDR3 nucleotides: TGTGCCAGCAGTTTAACGGGAGGGCCGTCCGAGCAGTACTTC. Its translation: CASSLTGGPSEQYF.

The chain is built from TRBV4-1 and TRBJ2-2; a weak D match, TRBD2 (6 bases). Between the trimmed V and J ends, which lost 1 base and 5 bases, there was a span of 17 bases. The CDR3 has 17 amino acids. Germline V gene lookup returns CDR1 MGHRA and CDR2 YSYEKL. The chain's CDR3 is CASSQGGGVTMTGELFF. The CDR3 DNA sequence: TGCGCCAGCAGCCAAGGAGGAGGGGTAACAATGACCGGGGAGCTGTTTTTT.

This sequence joins TRBV7-2 and TRBJ2-1; no reliable D call. This CDR3 comprises 13 residues. V gave up 4 bases and J gave up 0 bases, with 4 bases separating them. Germline V lookup: CDR1 SGHTA, CDR2 FQGNSA. This CDR3 reads CASSYSSYNEQFF. The CDR3 DNA reads as TGTGCCAGCAGCTATAGCTCCTACAATGAGCAGTTCTTC.

The V gene is TRBV7-9, the J gene TRBJ1-5, with D uncertain. The germline V gene has CDR1 SEHNR and CDR2 FQNEAQ (reference sequence). The CDR3 sequence is 19 residues long. Trimming removed 3 bases at V and 0 bases at J, with 21 bases between. The CDR3 DNA is TGTGCCAGCAGCTTCAACACGGCCTGGGGAGTTGATAGCAATCAGCCCCAGCATTTT. Its translation is CASSFNTAWGVDSNQPQHF.

The rearrangement links TRBV30 to TRBJ1-5, with 7 positions matching TRBD1. CDR1 and CDR2 from the germline V gene are GTSNPN and SVGIG (reference sequence). V shed 2 bases and J 2 bases; nucleotides not matched to a gene: 3. The CDR3 covers 14 residues. The CDR3 DNA reads TGTGCCTGGAGTTCTACAGGGGGCAATCAGCCCCAGCATTTT. The encoded protein is CAWSSTGGNQPQHF.

This clone showed up just once. V is TRBV6-5 and J is TRBJ1-5; possibly TRBD1 for D (5 bases). V was cut by 0 bases and J by 7 bases, with 7 bases left in between. The germline gives CDR1 MNHEY, CDR2 SVGAGI. This CDR3 spans 13 amino acids. CDR3 nucleotides: TGTGCCAGCAGTTACTCTTGGGGCCAGCCCCAGCATTTT. It specifies CASSYSWGQPQHF.

This clone is a singleton in its sample. The chain combines TRBV28 with TRBJ2-7; possible D gene TRBD2, 6 bases. The CDR3 length is 14 residues. V lost 1 base, J lost 6 bases, and 13 bases lay in between. CDR1 MDHEN and CDR2 SYDVKM come from the germline V gene. The CDR3 nucleotides are TGTGCCAGCAGTTTATACACGACCGGGGGCGAGCAGTACTTC. Translating gives CASSLYTTGGEQYF.

This CDR3 is CASLQDYVGGYTF. CDR3 nucleotides: TGTGCCAGTTTACAGGACTATGTCGGAGGCTACACCTTC. The chain is built from TRBV19 and TRBJ1-2; maybe TRBD1 (5 bases). The CDR3 length is 13 residues. V was clipped by 8 bases and J by 8 bases, with 18 bases between them. The germline CDR1 and CDR2 sequences are LNHDA and SQIVND (reference sequence).

This clone occurred once. The chain employs TRBV5-1 and TRBJ2-1, with D possibly TRBD2 on 6 matching bases. Germline CDR1 reads SGHRS; CDR2 reads YFSETQ. This CDR3 is 15 amino acids long. Trimming took 0 bases from V and 6 from J, leaving 13 bases between them. CDR3 in amino acids: CASSLGGLTANEQFF. CDR3 coding DNA: TGCGCCAGCAGCTTGGGGGGACTCACGGCCAATGAGCAGTTCTTC.

The V call is TRBV6-5, the J call TRBJ2-1; 8 bases match TRBD1. The CDR3 contains 16 residues. V trimming: 4 bases; J trimming: 2 bases; junction bases outside the gene matches: 7. From germline, CDR1 is MNHEY and CDR2 SVGAGI. The CDR3, as DNA: TGTGCCAGCAGTTCACCTTCGGACAGGGCCTACAATGAGCAGTTCTTC. It encodes CASSSPSDRAYNEQFF.

The chain uses TRBV5-1 and TRBJ1-4; D gene ambiguous. The CDR3 has 15 residues. Germline V gives CDR1 SGHRS, CDR2 YFSETQ. V gave up 0 bases and J gave up 3 bases, with 9 bases separating them. DNA for the CDR3: TGCGCCAGCAGCTTGGTGGAGTTGTCTAATGAAAAACTGTTTTTT. The encoded protein is CASSLVELSNEKLFF.